The 18 T cell receptor beta chains listed next were all sequenced from one sample in a study of cytomegalovirus exposure and HLA in healthy donors. Only in-frame clones appear in the TCRdb table, and some are missing; sequencing was by immunoSEQ multiplex PCR. The data contain 100,000 to 150,000 clones, 70% to 90% of them seen just once; the ten biggest clones take up under 2%. The sequencing input was PBMCs. All receptors come from a woman younger than 35 in good health and CMV-seronegative.

In DNA form, the CDR3 reads TGTGCCAGCAGCCGAGGAGCTAGTATGCGAGTAGGCTACACCTTC. Amino acid sequence: CASSRGASMRVGYTF. The V call is TRBV7-9, the J call TRBJ1-2; D not certain. V was cut by 5 bases and J by 8 bases, with 21 bases left in between. The CDR3 consists of 15 residues. Germline V gene data show CDR1 as SEHNR and CDR2 as FQNEAQ (reference sequence). Full variable domain (missing parts from reference TRBV7-9 and TRBJ1-2): DTGVSQNPRHKITKRGQNVTFRCDPISEHNRLYWYRQTLGQGPEFLTYFQNEAQLEKSRLLSDRFSAERPKGSFSTLEIQRTEQGDSAMYLCASSRGASMRVGYTFGSGTRLTVV.

The chain couples TRBV19 to TRBJ2-1, with D unresolved. CDR1 and CDR2 (germline): LNHDA, SQIVND (reference sequence). V lost 0 bases and J lost 11, with 11 bases in between. CDR3 length: 13 amino acids. In DNA, the CDR3 is TGTGCCAGTAGTATAGATCCGGCAGGTAAGCAGTTCTTC. Protein product: CASSIDPAGKQFF.

The V and J genes are TRBV7-8 and TRBJ2-1; D unresolved. The CDR3 is 14 amino acids. Germline V gene data show CDR1 as SGHVS and CDR2 as FQNEAQ. V lost 1 base, J lost 9 bases, and 13 bases lay in between. CDR3 residues: CASSLGSGSGEQFF. The CDR3 nucleotides are TGTGCCAGCAGCTTAGGGTCCGGGTCGGGTGAGCAGTTCTTC.

This chain uses TRBV7-8 with TRBJ2-3; D might be TRBD2 (6 bases). This CDR3 has 15 residues. Germline loops: CDR1 SGHVS, CDR2 FQNEAQ. Deletions cut 6 bases from V and 2 bases from J, with 15 bases between. In DNA form, the CDR3 reads TGTGCCAGCAGGGGGGGACGATGGGCCACAGATACGCAGTATTTT. Residues: CASRGGRWATDTQYF.

This clone was seen more than once but under ten times. J is TRBJ2-7 and V is TRBV23-1, with 7 bases lining up with TRBD2. TRBV23-1 is annotated as an ORF whose role is uncertain. V trimming: 6 bases; J trimming: 7 bases; junction bases outside the gene matches: 12. CDR3 length: 14 residues. The CDR3 sequence is CASRLSAGTLEQYF. The CDR3 DNA sequence: TGCGCCAGCAGATTGTCAGCGGGGACTTTGGAGCAGTACTTC.

This clone was seen a handful of times. The rearrangement links TRBV14 to TRBJ2-2; TRBD1 might be the D (5 bases). The length of the CDR3 is 18 residues. Germline CDR1 reads SGHDN; CDR2 reads FVKESK. Trimming removed 3 bases at V and 2 bases at J, with 19 bases between. CDR3 residues: CASSQGLNAGPNTGELFF. The DNA of the CDR3 is TGTGCCAGCAGCCAGGGGCTTAACGCAGGGCCTAACACCGGGGAGCTGTTTTTT.

DNA of the CDR3: TGTGCCAGCAGTTTATATTTCGAGAATCAGCCCCAGCATTTT. This encodes CASSLYFENQPQHF. The rearrangement uses TRBV27 and TRBJ1-5; no definite D call. The CDR3 runs 14 residues. Per the germline V gene, CDR1 is MNHEY and CDR2 is SMNVEV (reference sequence). Trimming cost V 1 base and J 4 bases, with 8 bases left between them.

The V and J genes are TRBV21-1 and TRBJ2-7; the table's D call TRBD2 went unverified against the DNA. TRBV21-1 is described as a pseudogene. The CDR3 is made up of 14 amino acids. CDR3 nucleotides: TGTGCCAGCAGCAAAACTAGCGGGAGTGGGGAGCAGTACTTC. Residues: CASSKTSGSGEQYF.

The gene calls are TRBV10-1 and TRBJ2-1, with a weak D call TRBD1 (6 bases). Germline V CDR1 and CDR2: WNHNN, SYGVQD (reference sequence). Trimming removed 0 bases from V and 10 bases from J, with 10 bases in between. CDR3 length equals 13 residues. CDR3 DNA: TGCGCCAGCAGTGAGTCATCTAGGGGGGAGCAGTTCTTC. Translation: CASSESSRGEQFF.

The table lists this clone with a count of one. The rearrangement joins TRBV10-3 to TRBJ1-1, with D possibly matching TRBD1 (6 bases). Germline V CDR1 and CDR2: ENHRY, SYGVKD. The CDR3 is 13 amino acids. V shed 6 bases and J shed 1 base, with 9 bases lying between them. This CDR3 reads CAIREGQNTEAFF. The DNA of the CDR3 is TGTGCCATCAGGGAGGGACAGAACACTGAAGCTTTCTTT.

This chain joins TRBV7-8 and TRBJ2-7; 11 bases map to TRBD2. With 5 bases clipped from V and 6 bases from J, the junction kept 12 bases outside the gene matches. Looked up from germline, CDR1 is SGHVS and CDR2 is FQNEAQ. The CDR3 loop spans 16 amino acids. The DNA of the CDR3 is TGTGCCAGCAGCCAAACTAGCGGGAGATTCCTCAGCGAGCAGTACTTC. This translates into CASSQTSGRFLSEQYF.

CDR3 DNA: TGTGCCAGCTCACCACCTACAGGGGGCTCCTACGAGCAGTACTTC. Protein sequence: CASSPPTGGSYEQYF. This chain uses TRBV18 with TRBJ2-7, with 8 bases aligning to TRBD1. The germline V gene has CDR1 KGHSH and CDR2 LQKENI. Unmatched junction bases numbered 1, after V lost 0 bases and J lost 0 bases. CDR3 length: 15 amino acids. Complete variable domain (other parts from reference TRBV18 and TRBJ2-7): NAGVMQNPRHLVRRRGQEARLRCSPMKGHSHVYWYRQLPEEGLKFMVYLQKENIIDESGMPKERFSAEFPKEGPSILRIQQVVRGDSAAYFCASSPPTGGSYEQYFGPGTRLTVT.

This sequence joins TRBV10-3 and TRBJ2-1; D might be TRBD2 (6 bases). CDR1 and CDR2 from the germline V gene are ENHRY and SYGVKD. This CDR3 region has 16 residues. The germline V and J ends were trimmed by 8 bases and 5 bases, with 22 bases remaining between them. CDR3 sequence: CAIRHSGAGRNNEQFF. As DNA, the CDR3 is TGTGCCATCCGGCACTCTGGGGCGGGAAGGAACAATGAGCAGTTCTTC.

This clone was recorded once. V and J are TRBV7-3 and TRBJ2-2; D unclear. Between the trimmed V and J ends, which lost 5 bases and 5 bases, there was a span of 9 bases. Germline V CDR1 and CDR2: SGHTA, FQGTGA. This CDR3 has 13 residues. The CDR3 region has the DNA TGTGCCAGCAGCCGAGGCTCTACCGGGGAGCTGTTTTTT. Protein product: CASSRGSTGELFF.

The chain combines TRBV6-1 with TRBJ2-5, with TRBD2 identical over 7 bases. V dropped 6 bases and J dropped 4; count of bases not matched to a gene: 11. From germline, CDR1 is MNHNS and CDR2 SASEGT. CDR3 length equals 15 residues. The chain's CDR3 is CASRGPGTNRETQYF. In DNA, the CDR3 is TGTGCCAGCAGAGGTCCCGGGACTAACCGAGAGACCCAGTACTTC.

The J gene is TRBJ2-7, the V gene TRBV4-1, with D maybe TRBD2 (6 bases). The CDR3 is made up of 12 amino acids. Germline CDR1 is MGHRA and CDR2 is YSYEKL. Trimming cost V 4 bases and J 9 bases, with 13 bases left between them. CDR3 bases: TGCGCCAGCAGCCCTCCGTTCGGGGGGCAGTACTTC. Its translation: CASSPPFGGQYF.

The V call is TRBV6-1, the J call TRBJ2-1, with D uncertain. V lost 7 bases, J lost 2 bases, and 9 bases lay in between. The CDR3 is 13 residues long. Germline values: CDR1 MNHNS, CDR2 SASEGT. CDR3 amino acids: CASTATPYNEQFF. CDR3 in DNA: TGTGCCAGCACTGCGACACCCTACAATGAGCAGTTCTTC.

V is TRBV5-1 and J is TRBJ1-3, with TRBD1 identical over 7 bases. The CDR3 covers 19 residues. In germline, CDR1 is SGHRS, CDR2 YFSETQ. With V trimmed by 4 bases and J by 0 bases, 16 bases remained unmatched. This CDR3 is CASSLDGKTGASSGNTIYF. Here the CDR3 DNA reads TGCGCCAGCAGCCTGGATGGAAAAACAGGGGCCTCCTCTGGAAACACCATATATTTT. Combining the CDR3 with reference TRBV5-1 and TRBJ1-3 gives the whole variable domain KAGVTQTPRYLIKTRGQQVTLSCSPISGHRSVSWYQQTPGQGLQFLFEYFSETQRNKGNFPGRFSGRQFSNSRSEMNVSTLELGDSALYLCASSLDGKTGASSGNTIYFGEGSWLTVV.